This is a list of T cell receptor beta chains from one sample in a study of blood T cells in healthy people across ages. TCRdb re-analysed the 5' RACE reads in MiXCR, keeping a single row per CDR3 protein. The data hold fewer than 1.5 million distinct CDR3 sequences, with approximately 42% observed a single time. Sequences were obtained from blood. These TCRs come from a woman aged 18-29 years in good health. The CDR3 runs from the conserved cysteine through the conserved F or W. A D gene is named only where the DNA matches it firmly. Clone size, where shown, is once, few, many, or a class for clones that have expanded.

CDR3 length: 14
V gene: TRBV29-1
D gene: TRBD2
J gene: TRBJ2-1
clone size: few
CDR3 DNA: TGCAGCGGACTAGCGGGGGGGCCGGGCAATGAGCAGTTCTTC
CDR3 protein: CSGLAGGPGNEQFF

CDR3 length: 15
V gene: TRBV5-1
D gene: .
J gene: TRBJ1-2
clone size: .
CDR3 DNA: TGCGCCAGCAGCTCTCGGACAGATTCTAACTATGGCTACACCTTC
CDR3 protein: CASSSRTDSNYGYTF

CDR3 length: 15
V gene: TRBV5-1
D gene: TRBD2
J gene: TRBJ2-1
clone size: many
CDR3 DNA: TGCGCCAGCAGCTCGACTAGCGGGAGGCACAATGAGCAGTTCTTC
CDR3 protein: CASSSTSGRHNEQFF

CDR3 length: 12
V gene: TRBV20-1
D gene: .
J gene: TRBJ2-3
clone size: .
CDR3 DNA: TGCAGTGCTAGCGGGAGTCGAGATACGCAGTATTTT
CDR3 protein: CSASGSRDTQYF

CDR3 length: 14
V gene: TRBV10-3
D gene: TRBD1
J gene: TRBJ1-5
clone size: .
CDR3 DNA: TGTGCCACTGCAGGGGGGGATCCCAATCAGCCCCAGCATTTT
CDR3 protein: CATAGGDPNQPQHF

CDR3 length: 17
V gene: TRBV4-2
D gene: TRBD2
J gene: TRBJ2-2
clone size: .
CDR3 DNA: TGTGCCAGCAGCCAAGATGGGGCGGGAGAGGGCTCCGGGGAGCTGTTTTTT
CDR3 protein: CASSQDGAGEGSGELFF

CDR3 length: 12
V gene: TRBV20-1
D gene: .
J gene: TRBJ1-5
clone size: .
CDR3 DNA: TGCAGTGCTAGTTCTTCAGGGACGCCCCAGCATTTT
CDR3 protein: CSASSSGTPQHF

CDR3 length: 14
V gene: TRBV7-2
D gene: .
J gene: TRBJ2-3
clone size: few
CDR3 DNA: TGTGCCAGCAGCTTAAATGGGAACACAAATACGCAGTATTTT
CDR3 protein: CASSLNGNTNTQYF

CDR3 length: 16
V gene: TRBV29-1
D gene: TRBD2
J gene: TRBJ2-1
clone size: .
CDR3 DNA: TGCAGCGTGGTCGGACTAGCGGGAGTCTTCTACAATGAGCAGTTCTTC
CDR3 protein: CSVVGLAGVFYNEQFF

CDR3 length: 14
V gene: TRBV30
D gene: .
J gene: TRBJ2-2
clone size: few
CDR3 DNA: TGTGCCTGGGTAGGCCAGGTGAACACCGGGGAGCTGTTTTTT
CDR3 protein: CAWVGQVNTGELFF

CDR3 length: 11
V gene: TRBV20-1
D gene: TRBD1
J gene: TRBJ1-2
clone size: .
CDR3 DNA: TGCAGTATGGACAGGGGCTATGGCTACACCTTC
CDR3 protein: CSMDRGYGYTF

CDR3 length: 12
V gene: TRBV7-9
D gene: .
J gene: TRBJ1-1
clone size: .
CDR3 DNA: TGTGCCAGCAGCTTTAGACAGGATGAAGCTTTCTTT
CDR3 protein: CASSFRQDEAFF

CDR3 length: 13
V gene: TRBV10-3
D gene: .
J gene: TRBJ2-1
clone size: many
CDR3 DNA: TGTGCCATCGGGCAGGGAAACGACAATGAGCAGTTCTTC
CDR3 protein: CAIGQGNDNEQFF

CDR3 length: 16
V gene: TRBV14
D gene: .
J gene: TRBJ2-1
clone size: few
CDR3 DNA: TGTGCCAGCAGCCAAGGGGCCTGGGTAGACTACAATGAGCAGTTCTTC
CDR3 protein: CASSQGAWVDYNEQFF

CDR3 length: 15
V gene: TRBV12-3/TRBV12-4
D gene: TRBD1
J gene: TRBJ2-7
clone size: few
CDR3 DNA: TGTGCCAGCAGTGACCCGGGACAGGGGTACTACGAGCAGTACTTC
CDR3 protein: CASSDPGQGYYEQYF

CDR3 length: 15
V gene: TRBV20-1
D gene: .
J gene: TRBJ2-7
clone size: .
CDR3 DNA: TGCAGTGCTAGAGATTCGGGGAGGCAAATCTACGAGCAGAACTTC
CDR3 protein: CSARDSGRQIYEQNF

CDR3 length: 15
V gene: TRBV7-9
D gene: .
J gene: TRBJ2-5
clone size: .
CDR3 DNA: TGTGCCAGCAGCAAAGGTTTGGGGGTAGCAGAGACCCAGTACTTC
CDR3 protein: CASSKGLGVAETQYF